These 27 T cell receptor beta chains were all obtained from the same sample, sequenced in a study of cytomegalovirus exposure and HLA in healthy donors. Researchers ran the PCR with 60 Vbeta and 13 Jbeta primers. The assay was immunoSEQ multiplex PCR, and TCRdb's table has in-frame clones only and misses some. The profile shows approximately 120,000 clones, approximately 72% of them singletons. The sample taken for sequencing was PBMCs. Every receptor here comes from a woman between 45 and 60 years old in good health and CMV-seropositive.

The chain links TRBV5-1 to TRBJ1-2, with unresolved D. The germline gives CDR1 SGHRS, CDR2 YFSETQ. The CDR3 covers 14 residues. V gave up 2 bases and J gave up 2 bases, with 10 bases separating them. CDR3 DNA sequence: TGCGCCAGCAGCTTAAGTTTCCTAAACTATGGCTACACCTTC. Protein: CASSLSFLNYGYTF.

J is TRBJ1-2 and V is TRBV21-1; the D call in the table, TRBD1, was not verified against the DNA. TRBV21-1 has pseudogene status. There are 16 residues in the CDR3. The CDR3 DNA reads as TGTGCCAGCAGCAAACCAACTCCCGGGACAGGGAACGGCTACACCTTC. Translated, it gives CASSKPTPGTGNGYTF.

CDR3 amino acids: CASSINRNTGELFF. In DNA form, the CDR3 reads TGTGCCAGTAGTATAAACAGGAACACCGGGGAGCTGTTTTTT. V and J are TRBV19 and TRBJ2-2; D gene unclear. The CDR3 is 14 residues long. The germline V gene encodes CDR1 LNHDA and CDR2 SQIVND (reference sequence). V lost 2 bases, J lost 1 base, and 5 bases lay in between.

This chain links TRBV7-2 with TRBJ2-1, with a possible D match to TRBD2 (5 bases). Trimming removed 5 bases at V and 7 bases at J, with 12 bases between. Germline loops: CDR1 SGHTA, CDR2 FQGNSA. This CDR3 is built from 13 residues. The CDR3 bases are TGTGCCAGCAGCATAGGCCGGGGTAATGAGCAGTTCTTC. This codes for CASSIGRGNEQFF.

This chain uses TRBV30 with TRBJ2-3; 7 bases map to TRBD2. The germline CDR1 and CDR2 sequences are GTSNPN and SVGIG (reference sequence). The V gene end was trimmed by 2 bases and the J gene end by 11 bases; junction bases not matched to a gene: 4. This CDR3 contains 11 residues. The CDR3 sequence is CAWSMSGKQYF. DNA for the CDR3: TGTGCCTGGAGTATGAGCGGGAAGCAGTATTTT.

This chain joins TRBV11-2 and TRBJ2-5; D possibly corresponds to TRBD1 (6 bases). CDR3 length equals 12 residues. V lost 5 bases and J lost 3, with 7 bases in between. CDR1 is SGHAT, CDR2 FQNNGV, per germline. CDR3 protein: CASSAGEETQYF. In DNA, the CDR3 is TGTGCCAGCAGCGCAGGGGAAGAGACCCAGTACTTC.

Comments on this clone: At one of its ends the junction is not consistent with the germline gene, which may arise from a read error. The CDR3 protein is CASSEGQGATNEKLFF. In nucleotides, the CDR3 is TGTGCCAGCAGCGAAGGACAGGGGGCAACTAATGAAAAACTGTTTTTT. This chain uses TRBV6-1 with TRBJ1-4; 10 bases align to TRBD1. Germline V lookup: CDR1 MNHNS, CDR2 SASEGT. The CDR3 totals 16 residues.

The sample holds a few counts of this clone. This chain joins TRBV5-4 and TRBJ1-1, with a weak D call TRBD1 (5 bases). Germline CDR1 reads SGHNT; CDR2 reads YYREEE (reference sequence). The CDR3 is 16 residues long. Trimming cost V 3 bases and J 4 bases, with 19 bases left between them. The CDR3 region has the DNA TGTGCCAGCAGCTCGGGCGGCAGGGCTATAACCACTGAAGCTTTCTTT. This gives the protein CASSSGGRAITTEAFF.

This chain links TRBV30 with TRBJ2-1, with TRBD2 matching 11 bases. Looked up from germline, CDR1 is GTSNPN and CDR2 is SVGIG (reference sequence). The CDR3 is 14 residues long. Trimming cost V 3 bases and J 4 bases; bases outside gene matches: 2. The CDR3 here is CAWRTSGAYNEQFF. DNA for the CDR3: TGTGCCTGGAGGACTAGCGGGGCATACAATGAGCAGTTCTTC.

The chain combines TRBV4-1 with TRBJ2-3; no definite D call. This CDR3 contains 15 residues. Trimming took off 4 bases at V and 1 base at J, with 12 bases between the two ends. The germline gives CDR1 MGHRA, CDR2 YSYEKL. CDR3 protein: CASSLGPSGTDTQYF. DNA for the CDR3: TGCGCCAGCAGCCTTGGTCCCTCGGGCACAGATACGCAGTATTTT.

CDR3 protein: CAISGLADKETQYF. The DNA for the CDR3 is TGTGCCATCAGTGGACTAGCAGATAAAGAGACCCAGTACTTC. This chain links TRBV10-3 with TRBJ2-5; 7 nucleotides match TRBD2. V lost 4 bases and J lost 3; bases outside the gene matches: 5. Germline V lookup: CDR1 ENHRY, CDR2 SYGVKD. The CDR3 runs 14 residues.

This clone was observed a handful of times. The CDR3 nucleotides read TGTGCCAGCAGCCCGGGGACTAGCGGGGGCACAGATACGCAGTATTTT. Translation: CASSPGTSGGTDTQYF. The chain is built from TRBV11-3 and TRBJ2-3, with TRBD2 identical over 13 bases. This CDR3 has 16 residues. Germline CDR1 is SGHNT and CDR2 is YENEEA. The ends lost 5 bases at V and 1 base at J; junction bases unmatched: 3.

The rearrangement uses TRBV5-4 and TRBJ2-1; 15 bases map to TRBD2. Germline CDR1 SGHNT, CDR2 YYREEE (reference sequence). The CDR3 consists of 14 residues. V lost 4 bases, J lost 10 bases, and 3 bases stayed unmatched. The CDR3 coding sequence is TGTGCCAGCAGCATAGGACTAGCGGGAGGGGAGCAGTTCTTC. It specifies CASSIGLAGGEQFF.

The chain couples TRBV4-3 to TRBJ1-1; D is undetermined. With 4 bases removed from V and 5 bases from J, the gap between germline ends came to 17 bases. Germline CDR1 LGHNA, CDR2 YSLEER. The CDR3 consists of 15 residues. The CDR3 region has the DNA TGCGCCAGCAGCCTCCTTTCGGGAGTAGGGACTGAAGCTTTCTTT. Amino acid sequence: CASSLLSGVGTEAFF.

The chain recombines TRBV6-5 with TRBJ1-1, with D tentatively TRBD1 (6 bases). The CDR3 covers 13 residues. The ends were cut back, 5 bases at V and 4 bases at J, with 11 bases in the middle. From germline, CDR1 is MNHEY and CDR2 SVGAGI. The CDR3 bases are TGTGCCAGCAGTCCTACAGGGATCACTGAAGCTTTCTTT. Amino acid sequence: CASSPTGITEAFF.

This clone came up a few times. The conserved closing phenylalanine or tryptophan is absent in this CDR3, likely reflecting a read error. It is unclear where the CDR3 begins or ends on the DNA, so no DNA is shown, and the CDR3 is as TCRdb lists it. This chain connects TRBV19 to TRBJ1-1. The CDR3 spans 8 residues, counting both ends. Germline V gives CDR1 LNHDA, CDR2 SQIVND (reference sequence). This CDR3 is CATTDGEV.

A remark on this clone: The sample holds other DNA sequences that translate to the same CDR3. The J gene is TRBJ2-7, the V gene TRBV2; a weak D match, TRBD2 (5 bases). Trimming pared 4 bases from V and 0 bases from J, leaving 7 bases between. CDR1 is SNHLY and CDR2 is FYNNEI in the germline V gene. CDR3 size: 13 residues. CDR3 coding DNA: TGTGCCAGCAGTGGGACTTACTCCTACGAGCAGTACTTC. It specifies CASSGTYSYEQYF.

The chain combines TRBV10-3 with TRBJ1-5, with TRBD1 matching 7 bases. From germline, CDR1 is ENHRY and CDR2 SYGVKD. Trimming cost V 0 bases and J 5 bases; bases outside gene matches: 4. This CDR3 has 15 residues. Here the CDR3 reads CAISESGTADQPQHF. Here the CDR3 DNA reads TGTGCCATCAGTGAGTCAGGGACAGCCGATCAGCCCCAGCATTTT.

The chain combines TRBV18 with TRBJ2-7; 10 bases are a match to TRBD1. The CDR3 has 15 residues. Trimming at V came to 3 bases and at J to 2 bases, leaving 4 bases not matched to a gene. Per germline, CDR1 KGHSH and CDR2 LQKENI. DNA for the CDR3: TGTGCCAGCTCACCTCCCGGGACAGGGGCCTACGAGCAGTACTTC. Translated, it gives CASSPPGTGAYEQYF.

The J gene is TRBJ1-1, the V gene TRBV27; D ambiguous. This CDR3 has 15 amino acids. Germline CDR1 reads MNHEY; CDR2 reads SMNVEV (reference sequence). V was cut by 3 bases and J by 2 bases, with 13 bases left in between. Here the CDR3 DNA reads TGTGCCAGCAGTTTTACCTATAAACTAAACACTGAAGCTTTCTTT. Protein sequence: CASSFTYKLNTEAFF.

The chain carries TRBV4-2 and TRBJ2-1, with TRBD2 matching 13 bases. The CDR3 covers 17 residues. Germline CDR1 and CDR2: LGHNA and YNFKEQ. The V and J ends lost 1 base and 7 bases, in that order; junction bases with no gene match: 7. CDR3 region: CASSQVLAGGPRNEQFF. CDR3 bases: TGTGCCAGCAGCCAAGTACTAGCGGGAGGGCCCCGGAATGAGCAGTTCTTC.

This clone was observed a single time. CDR3 protein: CAWGPRDWPQHF. The CDR3 DNA reads TGTGCCTGGGGGCCCCGGGACTGGCCCCAGCATTTT. This chain connects TRBV30 to TRBJ1-5, with D perhaps matching TRBD1 (5 bases). V was trimmed by 5 bases and J by 9 bases, leaving 14 bases between them. The CDR3 totals 12 residues. Germline assignment: CDR1 GTSNPN and CDR2 SVGIG (reference sequence). Filled out from reference TRBV30 and TRBJ1-5, the complete variable domain reads SQTIHQWPATLVQPVGSPLSLECTVEGTSNPNLYWYRQAAGRGLQLLFYSVGIGQISSEVPQNLSASRPQDRQFILSSKKLLLSDSGFYLCAWGPRDWPQHFGDGTRLSIL.

The chain is built from TRBV6-5 and TRBJ2-5, with D possibly TRBD1 on 5 matching bases. This CDR3 contains 14 residues. The V end lost 4 bases, the J end lost 4 bases, and 13 bases lay between the germline ends. Germline V gives CDR1 MNHEY, CDR2 SVGAGI. CDR3 residues: CASSFQTVSETQYF. The DNA for the CDR3 is TGTGCCAGCAGTTTTCAGACAGTTTCAGAGACCCAGTACTTC.

The count of this clone is one. V and J are TRBV5-1 and TRBJ1-4; 7 bases match TRBD1. The CDR3 totals 14 residues. CDR1 is SGHRS, CDR2 YFSETQ, per germline. The ends lost 5 bases at V and 4 bases at J; junction bases unmatched: 5. The CDR3 reads CASSWTGVNEKLFF. For the CDR3, the DNA is TGCGCCAGCAGTTGGACAGGAGTTAATGAAAAACTGTTTTTT.

V is TRBV18 and J is TRBJ2-2; 10 positions match TRBD2. Looked up from germline, CDR1 is KGHSH and CDR2 is LQKENI. V was clipped by 5 bases and J by 1 base; unmatched bases: 4. The CDR3 is made up of 16 amino acids. The CDR3 loop reads CASSMASGRNTGELFF. DNA for the CDR3: TGTGCCAGCTCAATGGCTAGCGGGAGGAACACCGGGGAGCTGTTTTTT.

The rearrangement links TRBV20-1 to TRBJ1-1; no clear D. Per germline, CDR1 DFQATT and CDR2 SNEGSKA (reference sequence). The CDR3 runs to 11 residues. V lost 6 bases and J 8 bases, leaving 13 bases between the germline ends. The CDR3 coding sequence is TGCAGTGCAAAACTACCAGAGGAAGCTTTCTTT. Translating it yields CSAKLPEEAFF.

J is TRBJ1-1 and V is TRBV5-6; 9 bases fit TRBD1. Unmatched junction bases numbered 11, after V lost 2 bases and J lost 6 bases. The CDR3 totals 16 residues. Germline-derived CDR1 and CDR2 are SGHDT and YYEEEE. This CDR3 is CASSLSPTGGAAEAFF. CDR3 nucleotide sequence: TGTGCCAGCAGCTTAAGTCCCACAGGGGGCGCGGCTGAAGCTTTCTTT. Looking up the rest from reference TRBV5-6 and TRBJ1-1 gives the full variable domain: DAGVTQSPTHLIKTRGQQVTLRCSPKSGHDTVSWYQQALGQGPQFIFQYYEEEERQRGNFPDRFSGHQFPNYSSELNVNALLLGDSALYLCASSLSPTGGAAEAFFGQGTRLTVV.